These T cell receptor beta chains were read from a single sample in a study of T cell clones after liver transplantation. Clones were sequenced by immunoSEQ multiplex PCR, and TCRdb holds only the in-frame ones, with some missing. This table holds tens of thousands of clones, about 73% found once. The input for sequencing was CD4+ T cells from blood, taken at the approximately 16-month timepoint. These receptors all come from a human patient who received a liver transplant. Part of the T cells may come from the graft donor. The CDR3 runs from the conserved cysteine through the conserved F or W. A D gene is named only where the DNA matches it firmly. A row's size may be missing; if present it is once, few, many or a size class.

TRBD1	-	TRBV28	TRBJ2-7	TGTGCCAGCAGTTTATGGGGACAGACGGTCTCCTACGAGCAGTACTTC	CASSLWGQTVSYEQYF
-	few	TRBV7-8	TRBJ1-2	TGTGCCAGCAGCTTGACGACTATAAATAAGCCTTCCCATGGCTACACCTTC	CASSLTTINKPSHGYTF
-	few	TRBV30	TRBJ2-7	TGTGCCTGGAGTGTACGAGGGGGTGGGGCCTACGAGCAGTACTTC	CAWSVRGGGAYEQYF
-	-	TRBV4-2	TRBJ1-2	TGTGCCAGCAGCCCGGACAGAGATGGCTACACCTTC	CASSPDRDGYTF
-	-	TRBV5-6	TRBJ1-1	TGTGCCAGCAGCCTACGCATGTTTGGTAGCAAGTCGAACACTGAAGCTTTCTTT	CASSLRMFGSKSNTEAFF
TRBD2	-	TRBV11-3	TRBJ2-1	TGTGCCAGCAGCACGGAACTAGCGGGAGGTTTAAATGAGCAGTTCTTC	CASSTELAGGLNEQFF
TRBD2	-	TRBV19	TRBJ2-1	TGTGCCAGTACCGCCGGGACTAGCGGGGTGAATGAGCAGTTCTTC	CASTAGTSGVNEQFF
TRBD2	-	TRBV10-3	TRBJ2-3	TGTGCCATCAGAGCCTGGACTAGCGGGAGGCAAGATACGCAGTATTTT	CAIRAWTSGRQDTQYF
TRBD2	-	TRBV9	TRBJ2-7	TGTGCCAGCAGCGTTGATCTAGCGGGGGACTACGAGCAGTACTTC	CASSVDLAGDYEQYF
TRBD2	-	TRBV2	TRBJ2-7	TGTGCCAGCAGGGACGTCCTAGCGGGGGGGCTCTCCGAGCAGTACTTC	CASRDVLAGGLSEQYF
-	-	TRBV13	TRBJ1-1	TGTGCCAGCAGCTTTTTTATGGGACAACAGAACACTGAAGCTTTCTTT	CASSFFMGQQNTEAFF
-	few	TRBV5-1	TRBJ2-1	TGCGCCAGCAGCCTTCAAACGGGGTACAATGAGCAGTTCTTC	CASSLQTGYNEQFF
TRBD2	-	TRBV29-1	TRBJ2-3	TGCAGCGCCCGCGGGGGGCGCACAGATACGCAGTATTTT	CSARGGRTDTQYF
-	-	TRBV27	TRBJ1-2	TGTGCCAGCAGTTTCGATTACAGGTCTAACTATGGCTACACCTTC	CASSFDYRSNYGYTF
TRBD2	-	TRBV19	TRBJ2-1	TGTGCCAGTAGTATCGACCCGCCGACTAGCGGGCACTCCTACAATGAGCAGTTCTTC	CASSIDPPTSGHSYNEQFF
-	-	TRBV19	TRBJ1-5	TGTGCCAGTACAAAGGTATATAGCAATCAGCCCCAGCATTTT	CASTKVYSNQPQHF
TRBD2	-	TRBV11-2	TRBJ2-5	TGTGCCAGCAGCGCCAGACTAGCGGGATCAGGGGAGACCCAGTACTTC	CASSARLAGSGETQYF
-	-	TRBV21-1	TRBJ2-1	TGTGCCAGCAGCAAAGCTGGCGGGAGCTCCTACAATGAGCAGTTCTTC	CASSKAGGSSYNEQFF
-	-	TRBV7-2	TRBJ2-1	TGTGCCAGCAGCACGGTGGATGAGCAGTTCTTC	CASSTVDEQFF
-	-	TRBV5-4	TRBJ2-5	TGTGCCAGCAGCGCCACTAGGGCCCCCCAAGAGACCCAGTACTTC	CASSATRAPQETQYF
TRBD2	-	TRBV4-2	TRBJ2-5	TGTGCCAGCAGCCAAGAAGAGGGAGGGGACCAGTACTTC	CASSQEEGGDQYF
TRBD2	-	TRBV5-4	TRBJ2-1	TGTGCCAGCAGCTTGTCCGGGGGACTAGCTTACAATGAGCAGTTCTTC	CASSLSGGLAYNEQFF
-	-	TRBV2	TRBJ2-2	TGTGCCAGCAGGGGCGTTTTAAGGTCCGGGGAGCTGTTTTTT	CASRGVLRSGELFF
TRBD2	-	TRBV7-2	TRBJ2-3	TGTGCCAGCAGCTCTCCTCTAGGACTAGCGGGGATCACAGATACGCAGTATTTT	CASSSPLGLAGITDTQYF
TRBD2	-	TRBV6-4	TRBJ2-1	TGTGCCAGCAGTGGTTCGACTAGCGGGAATGAGCAGTTCTTC	CASSGSTSGNEQFF
TRBD2	-	TRBV7-9	TRBJ2-1	TGTGCCAGCAGCCCCCGACTAGCGGGAGGGCCTCGGAATGAGCAGTTCTTC	CASSPRLAGGPRNEQFF
-	once	TRBV18	TRBJ2-5	TGTGCCAGCTCACTCGAAGGGCAAGAGACCCAGTACTTC	CASSLEGQETQYF
-	-	TRBV11-3	TRBJ1-3	TGTGCCAGCAGCCCCGGGACGGGTGGAAACACCATATATTTT	CASSPGTGGNTIYF
TRBD1	-	TRBV19	TRBJ1-5	TGTGCCAGTAGGGCGACAGGGGTTAGTCAGCCCCAGCATTTT	CASRATGVSQPQHF
-	-	TRBV5-1	TRBJ1-1	TGCGCCAGCAGCTTGGCCCCCAACCGAGGGACTGAAGCTTTCTTT	CASSLAPNRGTEAFF
TRBD1	-	TRBV7-2	TRBJ1-6	TGTGCCAGCAGCTTAGAGGGGACAGCTACCGGGGACCTCCACTTT	CASSLEGTATGDLHF
-	-	TRBV10-1	TRBJ2-3	TGCGCCAGCAGTGACTCCGCCCGGGCAGATACGCAGTATTTT	CASSDSARADTQYF
-	-	TRBV14	TRBJ2-2	TGTGCCAGCAGCCAAAAAGGCGGACAGACCGGGGAGCTGTTTTTT	CASSQKGGQTGELFF
-	-	TRBV5-1	TRBJ1-4	TGCGCCAGCAGCTTGACGACACTGGGGGATGAAAAACTGTTTTTT	CASSLTTLGDEKLFF
-	-	TRBV30	TRBJ2-5	TGTGCCTGGAGTAAGGGGGGCGATTTTGAGACCCAGTACTTC	CAWSKGGDFETQYF
-	few	TRBV30	TRBJ2-2	TGTGCCTGGGAGGGGAGCGGACATAACACCGGGGAGCTGTTTTTT	CAWEGSGHNTGELFF
-	-	TRBV15	TRBJ2-5	TGTGCCACCAGCGGAGGTAAACTGGGTTCGACCCAGTACTTC	CATSGGKLGSTQYF
-	-	TRBV5-6	TRBJ1-2	TGTGCCAGCAGCCTAGGTGGTGGCTACACCTTC	CASSLGGGYTF
-	-	TRBV28	TRBJ1-6	TGTGCCAGCAGACGAGACAGAGATTCACCCCTCCACTTT	CASRRDRDSPLHF
-	-	TRBV7-9	TRBJ1-4	TGTGCCAGCAGTTTAGATTTAGGGGTCGGAAAACTGTTTTTT	CASSLDLGVGKLFF
-	once	TRBV10-2	TRBJ2-2	TGCGCCAGCAGGAGTGAGAGCCCAACCGGGGAGCTGTTTTTT	CASRSESPTGELFF
-	-	TRBV5-4	TRBJ1-4	TGTGCCAGCAGCGCGTTCGCGGACGGAGATAATGAAAAACTGTTTTTT	CASSAFADGDNEKLFF
-	-	TRBV9	TRBJ2-5	TGTGCCAGCAGCGTAGGCGGCAGGGGAGAGACCCAGTACTTC	CASSVGGRGETQYF
TRBD1	few	TRBV14	TRBJ1-6	TGTGCCAGCAGCCAGACAGGGGGCAATTCACCCCTCCACTTT	CASSQTGGNSPLHF
TRBD1	-	TRBV30	TRBJ1-2	TGTGCCTGGAGTACCTCCTTCACCGGGACAGGGATCTATGGCTACACCTTC	CAWSTSFTGTGIYGYTF
-	-	TRBV30	TRBJ1-5	TGTGCCTGGAGCCCAGGGAACAATCAGCCCCAGCATTTT	CAWSPGNNQPQHF
-	-	TRBV28	TRBJ2-7	TGTGCCAGCAGTTTAGTTATGGGGGCCCCCTACGAGCAGTACTTC	CASSLVMGAPYEQYF
-	-	TRBV2	TRBJ1-5	TGTGCCAGCAGTGCGATGGGCAATCAGCCCCAGCATTTT	CASSAMGNQPQHF
-	-	TRBV10-3	TRBJ2-3	TGTGCCATCAGTGAGTCAAGGGGGACAAGCACAGATACGCAGTATTTT	CAISESRGTSTDTQYF
TRBD2	-	TRBV5-1	TRBJ2-5	TGCGCCAGCAGCTTGATGGGCGGGGGGTACCAAGAGACCCAGTACTTC	CASSLMGGGYQETQYF
TRBD2	-	TRBV5-8	TRBJ2-1	TGTGCCAGCAGCTTGCAGGGGACTAGCGGGAGTTTGATCTACAATGAGCAGTTCTTC	CASSLQGTSGSLIYNEQFF
TRBD1	-	TRBV28	TRBJ1-4	TGTGCCAGCAGTTTCAGTCAAACCCCAGGGGGCGTATCTAATGAAAAACTGTTTTTT	CASSFSQTPGGVSNEKLFF
-	few	TRBV19	TRBJ1-3	TGTGCCAGTAGTATCAGGGGCTGGACTGGAAACACCATATATTTT	CASSIRGWTGNTIYF
-	-	TRBV19	TRBJ2-3	TGTGCCAGTAGTAAAGATTGGGGGTCAGATACGCAGTATTTT	CASSKDWGSDTQYF
-	-	TRBV2	TRBJ1-5	TGTGCCAGCGCTACTGACAGGTATAGCAATCAGCCCCAGCATTTT	CASATDRYSNQPQHF
-	-	TRBV6-1	TRBJ1-5	TGTGCCAGCAGTGAAGCGAACGGGTTCAATCAGCCCCAGCATTTT	CASSEANGFNQPQHF
-	-	TRBV5-1	TRBJ1-4	TGCGCCAGCAGCTCGGGGGGCGATGGGGAAAAACTGTTTTTT	CASSSGGDGEKLFF